This record covers a single T cell receptor (beta chain). Its antigen is not known. This sample was taken from a study of cytomegalovirus exposure and HLA in healthy donors. Broader study findings: In an earlier analysis, most TCR beta V segments were productive about 87% or about 30% of the time. Diagnosis of cytomegalovirus status made by the classifier reportedly showed high specificity and sensitivity.

Both 60 Vbeta primers and 13 Jbeta primers went into the PCR. Generated by immunoSEQ multiplex PCR, the TCRdb table keeps only in-frame clones and is missing some. The sample has about 97,000 clones; 70% to 90% are singletons. This CDR3 has 12 residues. The ends were cut back, 3 bases at V and 0 bases at J, with 2 bases in the middle. CDR1 is SGHAT, CDR2 FQDESV, per germline (reference sequence). The sample was PBMCs. V gene TRBV11-1 combines with J gene TRBJ1-1, with D hard to call. The receptor was derived from a man aged 35 to 55 in good health and CMV-seronegative. The chain's CDR3 is CASSFMNTEAFF. The CDR3 DNA reads as TGTGCCAGCAGCTTTATGAACACTGAAGCTTTCTTT.